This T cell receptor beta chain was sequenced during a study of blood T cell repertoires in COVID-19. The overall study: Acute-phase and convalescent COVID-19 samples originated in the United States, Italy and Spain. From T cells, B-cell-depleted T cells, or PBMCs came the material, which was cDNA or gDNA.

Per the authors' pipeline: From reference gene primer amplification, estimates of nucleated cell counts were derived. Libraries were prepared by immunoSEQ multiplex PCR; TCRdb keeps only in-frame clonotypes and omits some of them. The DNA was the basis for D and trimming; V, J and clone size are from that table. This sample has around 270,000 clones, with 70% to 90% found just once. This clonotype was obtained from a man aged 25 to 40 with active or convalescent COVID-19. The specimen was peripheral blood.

In DNA, the CDR3 is TGTGCCAGCAGCCCTCTGGGCGCAGGTAGCACAGATACGCAGTATTTT. Protein product: CASSPLGAGSTDTQYF. The chain uses TRBV7-9 and TRBJ2-3; no reliable D call. Per the germline V gene, CDR1 is SEHNR and CDR2 is FQNEAQ (reference sequence). The V end lost 5 bases, the J end lost 0 bases, and 15 bases lay between the germline ends. The CDR3 has 16 amino acids.